This T cell receptor (beta chain) came from a study of cytomegalovirus exposure and HLA in healthy donors. Study-level points and caveats: TCR sequences were mostly rare, though some public TCRs occurred in many donors.

The PCR was carried out with 60 Vbeta primers and 13 Jbeta primers. TCRdb's copy holds only in-frame clones and misses some; the assay was immunoSEQ multiplex PCR. The table shows approximately 200,000 clones, with 80% to 85% occurring only once. Concerning this clone itself: Its antigen is still unknown.

These donors counted as nominally healthy when sampled, but unrecorded immune exposures were likely. The V and J ends lost 7 bases and 5 bases, in that order; junction bases with no gene match: 6. The CDR3 length is 15 residues. Per germline, CDR1 MGHRA and CDR2 YSYEKL. The sequenced sample consisted of PBMCs. V gene TRBV4-1 combines with J gene TRBJ2-2; TRBD1 matches 11 bases. This clonotype originated in a woman younger than 30 in good health and CMV-seropositive. CDR3: CASKPGQGETGELFF. The CDR3 region has the DNA TGCGCCAGCAAGCCGGGACAGGGGGAAACCGGGGAGCTGTTTTTT.